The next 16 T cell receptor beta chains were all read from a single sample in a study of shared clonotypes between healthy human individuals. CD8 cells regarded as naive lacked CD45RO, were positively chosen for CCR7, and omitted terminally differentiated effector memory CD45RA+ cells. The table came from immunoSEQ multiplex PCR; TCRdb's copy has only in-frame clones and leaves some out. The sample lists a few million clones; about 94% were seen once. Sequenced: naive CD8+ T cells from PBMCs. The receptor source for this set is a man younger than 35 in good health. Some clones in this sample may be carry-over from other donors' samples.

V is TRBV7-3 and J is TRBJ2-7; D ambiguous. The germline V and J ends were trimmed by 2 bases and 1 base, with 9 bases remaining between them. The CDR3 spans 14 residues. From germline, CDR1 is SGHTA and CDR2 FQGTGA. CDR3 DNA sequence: TGTGCCAGCAGCTTATCTGCGAATTCCTACGAGCAGTACTTC. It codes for CASSLSANSYEQYF.

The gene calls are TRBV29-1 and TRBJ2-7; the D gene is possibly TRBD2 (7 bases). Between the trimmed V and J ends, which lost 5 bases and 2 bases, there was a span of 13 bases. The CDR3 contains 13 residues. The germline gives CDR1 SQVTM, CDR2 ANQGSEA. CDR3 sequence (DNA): TGCAGCGTTAGGGGAGGGACACCCTACGAGCAGTACTTC. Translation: CSVRGGTPYEQYF.

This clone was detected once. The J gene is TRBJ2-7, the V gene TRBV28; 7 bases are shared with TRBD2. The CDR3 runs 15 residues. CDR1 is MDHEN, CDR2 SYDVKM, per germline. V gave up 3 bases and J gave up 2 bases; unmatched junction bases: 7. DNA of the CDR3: TGTGCCAGCAGTTTGACTAGCCTGAGAACCTACGAGCAGTACTTC. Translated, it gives CASSLTSLRTYEQYF.

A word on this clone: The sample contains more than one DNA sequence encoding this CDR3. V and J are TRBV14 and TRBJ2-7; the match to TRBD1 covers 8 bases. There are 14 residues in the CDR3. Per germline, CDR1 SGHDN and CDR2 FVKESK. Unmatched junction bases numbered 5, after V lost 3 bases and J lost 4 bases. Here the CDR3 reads CASSQGTGPYEQYF. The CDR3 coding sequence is TGTGCCAGCAGCCAGGGGACAGGACCTTACGAGCAGTACTTC. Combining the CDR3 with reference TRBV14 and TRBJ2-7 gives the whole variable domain EAGVTQFPSHSVIEKGQTVTLRCDPISGHDNLYWYRRVMGKEIKFLLHFVKESKQDESGMPNNRFLAERTGGTYSTLKVQPAELEDSGVYFCASSQGTGPYEQYFGPGTRLTVT.

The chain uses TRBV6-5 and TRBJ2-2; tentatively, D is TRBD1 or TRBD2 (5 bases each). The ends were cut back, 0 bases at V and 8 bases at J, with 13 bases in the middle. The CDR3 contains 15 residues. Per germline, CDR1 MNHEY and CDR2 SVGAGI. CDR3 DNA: TGTGCCAGCAGTTACTCGAGGGCAGGGCCTGGGGAGCTGTTTTTT. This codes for CASSYSRAGPGELFF.

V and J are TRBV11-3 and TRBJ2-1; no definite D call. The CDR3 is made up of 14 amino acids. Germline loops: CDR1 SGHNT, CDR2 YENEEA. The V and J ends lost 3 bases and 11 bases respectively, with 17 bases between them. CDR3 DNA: TGTGCCAGCAGCTTTCTTGGCCGCCTAATGAAGCAGTTCTTC. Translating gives CASSFLGRLMKQFF.

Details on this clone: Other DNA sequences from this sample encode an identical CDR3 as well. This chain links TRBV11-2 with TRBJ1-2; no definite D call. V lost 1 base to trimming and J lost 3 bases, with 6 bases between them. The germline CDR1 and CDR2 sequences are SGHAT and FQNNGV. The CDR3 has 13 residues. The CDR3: CASSLGQYYGYTF. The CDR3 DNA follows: TGTGCCAGCAGCTTAGGCCAGTACTATGGCTACACCTTC.

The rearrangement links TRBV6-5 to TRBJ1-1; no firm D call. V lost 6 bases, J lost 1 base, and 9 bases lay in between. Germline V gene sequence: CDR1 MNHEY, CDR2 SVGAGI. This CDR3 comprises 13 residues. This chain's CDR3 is CASRVYKNTEAFF. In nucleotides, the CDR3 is TGTGCCAGCAGGGTCTACAAGAACACTGAAGCTTTCTTT.

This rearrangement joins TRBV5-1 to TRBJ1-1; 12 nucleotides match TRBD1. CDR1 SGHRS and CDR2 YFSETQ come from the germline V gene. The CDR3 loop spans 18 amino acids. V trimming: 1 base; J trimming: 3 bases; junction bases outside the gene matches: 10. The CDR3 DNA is TGCGCCAGCAGCTTGCCCCCGGGACAGGGGGCGCAGGACACTGAAGCTTTCTTT. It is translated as CASSLPPGQGAQDTEAFF.

The CDR3 DNA follows: TGTGCCAGCAGCGGGAACCGGGACTGGCACTACGAGCAGTACTTC. Encoded protein: CASSGNRDWHYEQYF. The chain recombines TRBV5-6 with TRBJ2-5; possible D gene TRBD2, 6 bases. The J call may be mistaken, given a closer DNA end match to TRBJ2-7. Germline assignment: CDR1 SGHDT and CDR2 YYEEEE. This CDR3 region has 15 residues.

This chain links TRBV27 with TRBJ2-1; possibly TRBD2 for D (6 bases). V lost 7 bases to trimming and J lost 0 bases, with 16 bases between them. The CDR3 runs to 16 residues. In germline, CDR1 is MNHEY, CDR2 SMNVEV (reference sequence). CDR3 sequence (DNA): TGTGCCAGCAAAGAGGAGGCGGGGAGCTCCTACAATGAGCAGTTCTTC. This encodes CASKEEAGSSYNEQFF.

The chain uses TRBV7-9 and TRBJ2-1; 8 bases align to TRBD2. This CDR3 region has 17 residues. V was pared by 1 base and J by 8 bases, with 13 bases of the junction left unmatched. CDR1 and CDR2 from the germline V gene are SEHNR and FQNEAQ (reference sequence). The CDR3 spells CASSLGPSGRFNHEQFF. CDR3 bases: TGTGCCAGCAGCTTAGGGCCCAGCGGGAGATTTAACCATGAGCAGTTCTTC.

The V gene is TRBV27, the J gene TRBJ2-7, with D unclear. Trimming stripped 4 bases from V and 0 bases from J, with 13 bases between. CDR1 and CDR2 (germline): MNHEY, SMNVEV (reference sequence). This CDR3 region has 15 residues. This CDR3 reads CASSSEWGSSYEQYF. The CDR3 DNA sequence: TGTGCCAGCAGTTCTGAATGGGGTAGCTCCTACGAGCAGTACTTC.

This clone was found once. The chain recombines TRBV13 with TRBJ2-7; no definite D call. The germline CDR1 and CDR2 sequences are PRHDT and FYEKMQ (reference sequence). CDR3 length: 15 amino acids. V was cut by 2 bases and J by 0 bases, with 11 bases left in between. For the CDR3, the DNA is TGTGCCAGCAGCTTACGGACGGGCCTCTCCTACGAGCAGTACTTC. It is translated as CASSLRTGLSYEQYF.

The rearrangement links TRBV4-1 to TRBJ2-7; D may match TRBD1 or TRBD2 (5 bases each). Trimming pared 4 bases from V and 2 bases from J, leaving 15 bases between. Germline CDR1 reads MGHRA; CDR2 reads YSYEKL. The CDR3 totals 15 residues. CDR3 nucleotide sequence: TGCGCCAGCAGCCTCGTCCGGGACCAAACCTACGAGCAGTACTTC. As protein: CASSLVRDQTYEQYF.

The chain's CDR3 is CASSYSRDRAYEQYF. CDR3 nucleotide sequence: TGTGCCAGCAGCTACAGCCGGGACAGGGCTTACGAGCAGTACTTC. This chain links TRBV7-9 with TRBJ2-7; 9 bases agree with TRBD1. From germline, CDR1 is SEHNR and CDR2 FQNEAQ (reference sequence). This CDR3 is 15 amino acids long. V trimming: 4 bases; J trimming: 4 bases; junction bases outside the gene matches: 8.